The 19 T cell receptor beta chains presented below share a single source sample, sequenced in a study of blood T cell repertoires in COVID-19. Here immunoSEQ multiplex PCR was the method, and the copy in TCRdb shows in-frame clones only, minus some. This table has 60,000 or so clones, roughly 74% appearing once. The sequenced sample was peripheral blood. These receptors all stem from a woman older than 75 with acute or convalescent COVID-19.

V and J are TRBV5-4 and TRBJ2-1; 9 positions match TRBD2. CDR3 size: 17 residues. J gave up 2 bases and V 4 bases, and 10 bases lay outside the gene matches. CDR1 and CDR2 from the germline V gene are SGHNT and YYREEE (reference sequence). The CDR3 region is CASSPEGSGRPYNEQFF. The DNA of the CDR3 is TGTGCCAGCAGCCCCGAGGGCAGCGGGAGGCCCTACAATGAGCAGTTCTTC.

The chain uses TRBV12-5 and TRBJ2-3; 8 bases map to TRBD2. V lost 4 bases to trimming and J lost 3 bases; unmatched junction nucleotides: 3. From germline, CDR1 is LGHNT and CDR2 FRNRAP. The CDR3 loop spans 14 amino acids. The CDR3 here is CASGSSGSTDTQYF. For the CDR3, the DNA is TGTGCTAGTGGTTCCAGCGGGAGTACAGATACGCAGTATTTT.

This clone was seen only a few times. V usage is TRBV24-1 and J usage is TRBJ2-4; possibly TRBD1 for D (5 bases). The CDR3 contains 17 residues. V was pared by 6 bases and J by 1 base, with 18 bases between. Per the germline V gene, CDR1 is KGHDR and CDR2 is SFDVKD. The CDR3 sequence: CATSPTSGLGAKNIQYF. The CDR3 DNA reads as TGTGCCACCAGTCCTACCTCAGGGTTAGGGGCCAAAAACATTCAGTACTTC.

The CDR3 nucleotides are TGTGCCAGTAGCCCAGCCCAGGGGATCATCACTGAAGCTTTCTTT. Its protein is CASSPAQGIITEAFF. The V gene is TRBV19, the J gene TRBJ1-1, with D possibly matching TRBD1 (6 bases). CDR1 is LNHDA, CDR2 SQIVND, per germline (reference sequence). CDR3 size: 15 residues. V was pared by 6 bases and J by 4 bases, with 18 bases between.

The J gene is TRBJ1-3, the V gene TRBV30, with 8 bases that match TRBD1. V trimming: 5 bases; J trimming: 4 bases; junction bases outside the gene matches: 10. The CDR3 has 15 residues. CDR1 and CDR2 (germline): GTSNPN, SVGIG (reference sequence). Written as DNA, the CDR3 is TGTGCCTGGGCCCATCAGGGGGCGCCGGGAAACACCATATATTTT. It yields the protein CAWAHQGAPGNTIYF.

The V and J genes are TRBV24-1 and TRBJ1-5; maybe TRBD1 (5 bases). The CDR3 has 13 residues. Germline V gene sequence: CDR1 KGHDR, CDR2 SFDVKD. The germline V and J ends were trimmed by 4 bases and 5 bases, with 8 bases remaining between them. This CDR3 reads CATSDRGDQPQHF. Here the CDR3 DNA reads TGTGCCACCAGTGACCGGGGGGATCAGCCCCAGCATTTT.

The V call is TRBV7-3, the J call TRBJ2-5, with D maybe TRBD1 (5 bases). V was pared by 1 base and J by 4 bases, with 16 bases between. CDR3 length: 16 residues. The germline V gene has CDR1 SGHTA and CDR2 FQGTGA. The DNA of the CDR3 is TGTGCCAGCAGCTTAAGTGGGCAGGGCCTGGGAGAGACCCAGTACTTC. Its translation: CASSLSGQGLGETQYF. Complete variable domain (other parts from reference TRBV7-3 and TRBJ2-5): GAGVSQTPSNKVTEKGKYVELRCDPISGHTALYWYRQSLGQGPEFLIYFQGTGAADDSGLPNDRFFAVRPEGSVSTLKIQRTERGDSAVYLCASSLSGQGLGETQYFGPGTRLLVL.

The chain couples TRBV15 to TRBJ2-1, with D possibly being TRBD1 (6 bases). The germline CDR1 and CDR2 sequences are LNHNV and YYDKDF (reference sequence). The CDR3 is 16 residues long. The V and J ends lost 1 base and 0 bases respectively, with 10 bases between them. The chain's CDR3 is CATSRVGTLSYNEQFF. The CDR3 region has the DNA TGTGCCACCAGCAGAGTGGGGACACTCTCCTACAATGAGCAGTTCTTC.

The J gene is TRBJ2-1, the V gene TRBV5-1; 10 bases are a match to TRBD2. V lost 0 bases to trimming and J lost 2 bases; unmatched junction nucleotides: 2. Germline values: CDR1 SGHRS, CDR2 YFSETQ. The CDR3 extends over 16 amino acids. In DNA form, the CDR3 reads TGCGCCAGCAGCTTGGCCGGGACTAGCGCCTACAATGAGCAGTTCTTC. Its translation is CASSLAGTSAYNEQFF.

The V gene is TRBV7-8, the J gene TRBJ1-1; tentative D call: TRBD1 (5 bases). The CDR3 consists of 15 residues. Per the germline V gene, CDR1 is SGHVS and CDR2 is FQNEAQ. V was pared by 2 bases and J by 0 bases, with 10 bases between. CDR3 amino acids: CASSLFTGLNTEAFF. As DNA, the CDR3 is TGTGCCAGCAGCTTATTCACAGGCTTGAACACTGAAGCTTTCTTT.

The chain uses TRBV11-1 and TRBJ2-7; the D is unclear. This CDR3 comprises 14 residues. The V gene's germline CDR1 is SGHAT and CDR2 FQDESV (reference sequence). Trimming cost V 0 bases and J 3 bases, with 9 bases left between them. The CDR3 here is CASSLATRYYEQYF. Written as DNA, the CDR3 is TGTGCCAGCAGCTTAGCGACTCGGTACTACGAGCAGTACTTC.

The chain recombines TRBV24-1 with TRBJ1-2; D is possibly TRBD1 (5 bases). The germline CDR1 and CDR2 sequences are KGHDR and SFDVKD. The CDR3 loop spans 15 amino acids. Trimming pared 7 bases from V and 0 bases from J, leaving 14 bases between. The CDR3, as DNA: TGTGCCACCAGCGGTGGGGGGGGATCTAACTATGGCTACACCTTC. Translated: CATSGGGGSNYGYTF.

This chain uses TRBV11-2 with TRBJ1-1; D is possibly TRBD1 (6 bases). The CDR3 runs to 15 residues. Germline V gene data show CDR1 as SGHAT and CDR2 as FQNNGV. The ends were cut back, 3 bases at V and 4 bases at J, with 15 bases in the middle. DNA of the CDR3: TGTGCCAGCAGCTTCGAAGTGGGGGCGGGCACTGAAGCTTTCTTT. Its protein is CASSFEVGAGTEAFF.

The V and J genes are TRBV28 and TRBJ1-1; D remains unclear. V lost 1 base and J 4 bases, leaving 4 bases between the germline ends. The CDR3 covers 12 residues. Germline V gene data show CDR1 as MDHEN and CDR2 as SYDVKM. CDR3 amino acids: CASSLSGTEAFF. As DNA, the CDR3 is TGTGCCAGCAGTTTATCCGGCACTGAAGCTTTCTTT.

In nucleotides, the CDR3 is TGCGCCAGCAGCTTGCTGGGGGCCCCTGGGAATGAGCAGTTCTTC. Its protein product is CASSLLGAPGNEQFF. This sequence joins TRBV5-1 and TRBJ2-1; D might be TRBD1 (6 bases). V lost 1 base and J 7 bases, leaving 15 bases between the germline ends. The CDR3 is made up of 15 amino acids. Germline CDR1 is SGHRS and CDR2 is YFSETQ.

This sequence joins TRBV19 and TRBJ2-3; maybe TRBD2 (5 bases). V dropped 5 bases and J dropped 2 bases, with 11 bases sitting between them. Germline CDR1 and CDR2: LNHDA and SQIVND (reference sequence). The CDR3 length is 14 residues. The CDR3 here is CASSLRGSTDTQYF. The CDR3, as DNA: TGTGCCAGTAGTCTTCGCGGGTCCACAGATACGCAGTATTTT.

This clone has just one count. V usage is TRBV27 and J usage is TRBJ2-7; 11 bases fit TRBD2. CDR3 length: 16 residues. Trimming cost V 10 bases and J 2 bases; bases outside gene matches: 13. The V gene's germline CDR1 is MNHEY and CDR2 SMNVEV (reference sequence). The CDR3 is CATQGLAGGETYEQYF. The CDR3 nucleotides read TGTGCCACCCAAGGGCTAGCGGGAGGTGAGACCTACGAGCAGTACTTC.

The chain uses TRBV5-6 and TRBJ2-5; D may be TRBD1 (5 bases). The germline V gene has CDR1 SGHDT and CDR2 YYEEEE. This CDR3 region has 15 residues. The V end was cut by 3 bases, the J end by 5 bases, with 17 bases between. The CDR3 DNA is TGTGCCAGCAGCTCCCTACAGGATATCCGGGAGACCCAGTACTTC. Residues: CASSSLQDIRETQYF.

The chain links TRBV7-3 to TRBJ2-2; 7 bases are shared with TRBD2. This CDR3 has 15 amino acids. Losses at the gene ends were 5 bases for V and 0 bases for J; bases not matched to a gene: 3. Looked up from germline, CDR1 is SGHTA and CDR2 is FQGTGA. CDR3 loop: CASSPTSANTGELFF. CDR3 DNA: TGTGCCAGCAGCCCCACTAGCGCGAACACCGGGGAGCTGTTTTTT.